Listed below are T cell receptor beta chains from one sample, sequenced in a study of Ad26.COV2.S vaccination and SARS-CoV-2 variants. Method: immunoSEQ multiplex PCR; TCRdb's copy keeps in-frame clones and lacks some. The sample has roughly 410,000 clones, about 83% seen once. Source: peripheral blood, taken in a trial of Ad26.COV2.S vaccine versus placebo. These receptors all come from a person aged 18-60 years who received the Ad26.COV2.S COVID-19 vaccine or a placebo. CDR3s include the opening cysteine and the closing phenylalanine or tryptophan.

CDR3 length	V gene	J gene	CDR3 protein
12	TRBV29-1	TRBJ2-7	CSVEDRGYEQYF
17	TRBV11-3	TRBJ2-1	CASSSNPTSGIYNEQFF
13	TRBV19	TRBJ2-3	CASSYGPADTQYF
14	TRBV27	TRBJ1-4	CASSFRQGGEKLFF
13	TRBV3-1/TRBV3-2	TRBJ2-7	CASSQNRGNEQYF
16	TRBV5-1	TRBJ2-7	CASGRGLAGYSYEQYF
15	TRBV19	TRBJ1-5	CASSIDRGHNQPQHF
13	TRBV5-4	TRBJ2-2	CASSLGVAGELFF
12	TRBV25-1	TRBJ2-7	CASRGPAPSQYF
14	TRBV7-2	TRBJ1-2	CASSLDATNYGYTF
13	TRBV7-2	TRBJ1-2	CASSERGLDGYTF
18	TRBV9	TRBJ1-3	CASSVESTFSFAGNTIYF
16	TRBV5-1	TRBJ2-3	CASSQTTGTYKDTQYF
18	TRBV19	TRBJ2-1	CASSSPRGLARGAYEQFF
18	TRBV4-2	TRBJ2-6	CASSQVGLGRDGANVLTF
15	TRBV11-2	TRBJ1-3	CASSPVVASGNTIYF
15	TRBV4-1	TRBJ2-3	CASSLWGQGTDTQYF
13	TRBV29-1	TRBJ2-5	CSVHRGQGETQYF
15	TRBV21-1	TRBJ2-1	CASSKVTGGEHEQFF
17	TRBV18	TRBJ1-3	CASSQRGGASSGNTIYF
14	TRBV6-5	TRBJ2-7	CASSYRRSRHEQYF
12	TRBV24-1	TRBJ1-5	CATSDFNQPQHF
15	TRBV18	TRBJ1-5	CASSPGREGDQPQHF
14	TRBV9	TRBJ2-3	CASSVAGTSDTQYF
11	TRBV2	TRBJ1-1	CASSEGPEAFF
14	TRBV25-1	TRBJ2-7	CASSEWHSSYEQYF
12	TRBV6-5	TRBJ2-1	CASSPYGTGKFF
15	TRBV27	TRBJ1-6	CASSGGTAYNSPLHF
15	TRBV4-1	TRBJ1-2	CASSQVPRAGGGYTF
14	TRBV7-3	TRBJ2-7	CASSLTPGAYEQYF
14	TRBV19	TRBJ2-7	CASKRNHNSYEQYF
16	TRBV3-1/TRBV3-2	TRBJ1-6	CASSDSPSSYNSPLHF
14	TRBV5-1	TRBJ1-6	CASKLGLSSSPLHF
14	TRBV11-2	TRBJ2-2	CASSYRAGGGELFF
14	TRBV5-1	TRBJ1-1	CASSQDGGHTEAFF
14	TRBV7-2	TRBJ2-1	CASSLVGQFSEQFF
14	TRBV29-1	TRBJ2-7	CSVESTGNRYEQYF
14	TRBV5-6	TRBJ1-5	CASSLEGASQPQHF
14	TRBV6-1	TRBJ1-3	CASRSGGDGNTIYF
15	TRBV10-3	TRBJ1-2	CAISEPGQGTYGYTF
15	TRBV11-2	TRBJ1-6	CASSLIGQGHSPLHF
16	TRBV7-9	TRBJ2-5	CASSSLSEKFGETQYF
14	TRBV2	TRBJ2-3	CASTGRELTDTQYF
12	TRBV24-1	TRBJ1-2	CATSGVPGGYTF
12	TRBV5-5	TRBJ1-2	CASSFSPGYYTF
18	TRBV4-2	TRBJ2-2	CASSRQAGTRGGGGELFF
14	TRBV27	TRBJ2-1	CASSFKWDSNEQFF
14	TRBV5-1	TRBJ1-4	CASSQDVVNEKLFF
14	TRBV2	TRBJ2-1	CALQTSGVYNEQFF
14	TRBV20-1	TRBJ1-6	CSASIRGDNSPLHF
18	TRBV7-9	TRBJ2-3	CASSSTGTSKNPRSTQYF